The 32 T cell receptor beta chains reported below all come from one sample, sequenced in a study of cytotoxic CD8 clonotypes in ibrutinib-treated CLL. Clones were read by immunoSEQ multiplex PCR, and TCRdb kept only the in-frame ones, dropping some. This table has about 130,000 clones, about 70% appearing once. The sample here was PBMCs, taken after 24 months of ibrutinib treatment. The receptors originated from a human donor with chronic lymphocytic leukemia.

This clone has only a few counts. V usage is TRBV27 and J usage is TRBJ2-7; 12 positions match TRBD1. The germline gives CDR1 MNHEY, CDR2 SMNVEV (reference sequence). The CDR3 contains 16 residues. J lost 5 bases, V lost 6 bases, and 11 bases had no gene match. CDR3 in amino acids: CASRDLPGQGADEQYF. DNA of the CDR3: TGTGCCAGCAGAGACCTACCGGGACAGGGGGCTGACGAGCAGTACTTC.

This chain links TRBV2 with TRBJ2-3, with D perhaps TRBD1 (5 bases). Germline values: CDR1 SNHLY, CDR2 FYNNEI. V was pared by 2 bases and J by 3 bases, with 9 bases between. The CDR3 is 14 amino acids. The CDR3: CASSETRVTDTQYF. The CDR3, as DNA: TGTGCCAGCAGTGAAACCAGGGTTACAGATACGCAGTATTTT. Filled out from reference TRBV2 and TRBJ2-3, the complete variable domain reads EPEVTQTPSHQVTQMGQEVILRCVPISNHLYFYWYRQILGQKVEFLVSFYNNEISEKSEIFDDQFSVERPDGSNFTLKIRSTKLEDSAMYFCASSETRVTDTQYFGPGTRLTVL.

The chain uses TRBV7-3 and TRBJ2-3; D might be TRBD2 (6 bases). This CDR3 spans 15 amino acids. Trimming removed 5 bases from V and 4 bases from J, with 16 bases in between. In germline, CDR1 is SGHTA, CDR2 FQGTGA. CDR3 sequence (DNA): TGTGCCAGCAGCCCCGCTAGGAGGGTGGCAGATACGCAGTATTTT. Its protein is CASSPARRVADTQYF. Supplemented by reference TRBV7-3 and TRBJ2-3, the full variable domain reads GAGVSQTPSNKVTEKGKYVELRCDPISGHTALYWYRQSLGQGPEFLIYFQGTGAADDSGLPNDRFFAVRPEGSVSTLKIQRTERGDSAVYLCASSPARRVADTQYFGPGTRLTVL.

This rearrangement joins TRBV7-9 to TRBJ2-7; D possibly corresponds to TRBD1 (5 bases). Trimming pared 5 bases from V and 3 bases from J, leaving 11 bases between. The germline V gene encodes CDR1 SEHNR and CDR2 FQNEAQ (reference sequence). The CDR3 extends over 13 amino acids. The chain's CDR3 is CASSQGVYYEQYF. The CDR3 region has the DNA TGTGCCAGCAGCCAAGGGGTCTACTACGAGCAGTACTTC. Full variable domain (outside the CDR3, taken from reference TRBV7-9 and TRBJ2-7): DTGVSQNPRHKITKRGQNVTFRCDPISEHNRLYWYRQTLGQGPEFLTYFQNEAQLEKSRLLSDRFSAERPKGSFSTLEIQRTEQGDSAMYLCASSQGVYYEQYFGPGTRLTVT.

To note about this clone: This CDR3 is also generated by other DNA sequences in the sample. The chain employs TRBV9 and TRBJ2-1; 8 bases are shared with TRBD2. CDR1 is SGDLS, CDR2 YYNGEE, per germline. With V trimmed by 0 bases and J by 4 bases, 3 bases remained unmatched. The CDR3 is made up of 15 amino acids. This CDR3 is CASSVGAGGYNEQFF. The CDR3 nucleotides read TGTGCCAGCAGCGTAGGTGCGGGGGGTTACAATGAGCAGTTCTTC.

About this clone itself: The same CDR3 is also encoded by other DNA sequences in this sample. The V call is TRBV7-2, the J call TRBJ2-1; 8 nucleotides align to TRBD2. Germline trimming cut 5 bases from V and 0 bases from J; bases unmatched to any gene: 3. Germline V lookup: CDR1 SGHTA, CDR2 FQGNSA. CDR3 length equals 15 residues. CDR3 sequence (DNA): TGTGCCAGCAGCGCAAGCGGGAGCTCCTACAATGAGCAGTTCTTC. Its translation is CASSASGSSYNEQFF.

The CDR3 loop reads CASSQASYEQYF. Here the CDR3 DNA reads TGTGCCAGCAGCCAAGCCTCCTACGAGCAGTACTTC. The chain has TRBV7-2 and TRBJ2-7, with no clear D. The CDR3 covers 12 residues. Germline CDR1 and CDR2: SGHTA and FQGNSA. Trimming removed 5 bases from V and 0 bases from J, with 5 bases in between.

This clone was observed many times. The genes are TRBV5-5 and TRBJ1-2; D not resolved. Germline V CDR1 and CDR2: SGHKS, YYEKEE (reference sequence). The CDR3 extends over 13 amino acids. Between the trimmed V and J ends, which lost 4 bases and 8 bases, there was a span of 15 bases. Here the CDR3 reads CASSTDPLQGYTF. The DNA of the CDR3 is TGTGCCAGCAGCACGGACCCATTGCAGGGCTACACCTTC. The whole variable domain, filled in from reference TRBV5-5 and TRBJ1-2, reads DAGVTQSPTHLIKTRGQQVTLRCSPISGHKSVSWYQQVLGQGPQFIFQYYEKEERGRGNFPDRFSARQFPNYSSELNVNALLLGDSALYLCASSTDPLQGYTFGSGTRLTVV.

This clone was picked up a small number of times. J is TRBJ1-4 and V is TRBV27; maybe TRBD1 (6 bases). Germline loops: CDR1 MNHEY, CDR2 SMNVEV (reference sequence). The CDR3 covers 15 residues. V was shortened by 7 bases and J by 8 bases, with 20 bases between the two germline ends. The CDR3 DNA is TGTGCCAGCACCCGGGTGGGGGCGCCCCGGGAAAAACTGTTTTTT. Translated: CASTRVGAPREKLFF.

The chain carries TRBV28 and TRBJ2-1; the match to TRBD1 covers 7 bases. The CDR3 has 14 residues. Germline-derived CDR1 and CDR2 are MDHEN and SYDVKM. J gave up 5 bases and V 7 bases, and 8 bases lay outside the gene matches. The CDR3 spells CASTPADRDNEQFF. CDR3 nucleotide sequence: TGTGCCAGCACCCCTGCAGACAGGGACAATGAGCAGTTCTTC.

The chain recombines TRBV27 with TRBJ1-2; D gene uncertain. Germline V gene sequence: CDR1 MNHEY, CDR2 SMNVEV (reference sequence). The germline V and J ends were trimmed by 5 bases and 5 bases, with 12 bases remaining between them. The CDR3 runs to 13 residues. Here the CDR3 DNA reads TGTGCCAGCAGTCTCACCCCCCGGTATGGCTACACCTTC. It specifies CASSLTPRYGYTF.

The genes are TRBV18 and TRBJ2-1; 9 bases match TRBD1. V lost 3 bases to trimming and J lost 7 bases; unmatched junction nucleotides: 4. CDR1 and CDR2 (germline): KGHSH, LQKENI. The CDR3 spans 14 residues. The CDR3 loop reads CASSPRGTGNEQFF. CDR3 DNA: TGTGCCAGCTCACCGCGGGGGACAGGGAATGAGCAGTTCTTC.

There are a few counts of this clone. The chain joins TRBV20-1 to TRBJ1-3; no reliable D call. The CDR3 runs 11 residues. The ends were cut back, 5 bases at V and 8 bases at J, with 10 bases in the middle. Germline lookup yields CDR1 DFQATT and CDR2 SNEGSKA (reference sequence). DNA for the CDR3: TGCAGTGCTCCCGAGGCGGACACCATATATTTT. This translates into CSAPEADTIYF.

This sequence joins TRBV19 and TRBJ2-7, with D possibly matching TRBD1 (5 bases). This CDR3 is 16 amino acids long. The V end was cut by 6 bases, the J end by 6 bases, with 24 bases between. Looked up from germline, CDR1 is LNHDA and CDR2 is SQIVND (reference sequence). CDR3 region: CASSPQGRAVGTEQYF. CDR3 DNA sequence: TGTGCCAGTAGCCCTCAGGGCAGGGCGGTAGGTACCGAGCAGTACTTC.

The V gene is TRBV7-3, the J gene TRBJ1-2; D is perhaps TRBD1 (5 bases). Trimming took off 5 bases at V and 8 bases at J, with 15 bases between the two ends. The germline V gene encodes CDR1 SGHTA and CDR2 FQGTGA. The CDR3 is 13 amino acids. CDR3 DNA: TGTGCCAGCAGCCCCGAGGGCAGGGACGGCTACACCTTC. Translated, it gives CASSPEGRDGYTF.

The chain employs TRBV4-2 and TRBJ1-6; D is possibly TRBD1 (6 bases). CDR3 size: 17 residues. Germline CDR1 is LGHNA and CDR2 is YNFKEQ. V was clipped by 0 bases and J by 3 bases, with 12 bases between them. CDR3 amino acids: CASSQELGAIYNSPLHF. The CDR3 DNA sequence: TGTGCCAGCAGCCAAGAGCTGGGGGCGATCTATAATTCACCCCTCCACTTT.

The V and J genes are TRBV9 and TRBJ2-2; a weak D match, TRBD2 (6 bases). This CDR3 region has 17 residues. Germline CDR1 reads SGDLS; CDR2 reads YYNGEE. Trimming removed 4 bases at V and 4 bases at J, with 20 bases between. CDR3 nucleotide sequence: TGTGCCAGCAGCCCACGTGGGCGGGGCCCCCTCACCGGGGAGCTGTTTTTT. This gives the protein CASSPRGRGPLTGELFF.

The chain links TRBV10-3 to TRBJ2-6, with TRBD2 identical over 7 bases. The CDR3 totals 18 residues. In germline, CDR1 is ENHRY, CDR2 SYGVKD. The ends lost 0 bases at V and 1 base at J; junction bases unmatched: 6. The CDR3 loop is CAISESAGVGSGANVLTF. The CDR3 region has the DNA TGTGCCATCAGTGAGTCGGCGGGAGTGGGGTCTGGGGCCAACGTCCTGACTTTC.

V usage is TRBV28 and J usage is TRBJ2-7, with TRBD1 as a possible D gene (6 bases). The CDR3 length is 16 residues. V lost 3 bases to trimming and J lost 2 bases, with 17 bases between them. Germline CDR1 reads MDHEN; CDR2 reads SYDVKM. CDR3 sequence reads: CASSLDGGHLPYEQYF. In DNA, the CDR3 is TGTGCCAGCAGTTTGGATGGGGGACACCTTCCCTACGAGCAGTACTTC.

J is TRBJ2-7 and V is TRBV7-8, with 8 bases lining up with TRBD1. With 2 bases clipped from V and 1 base from J, the junction kept 13 bases outside the gene matches. The CDR3 contains 18 residues. Germline loops: CDR1 SGHVS, CDR2 FQNEAQ. The CDR3 sequence is CASSLQTAPGQGSYEQYF. CDR3 nucleotides: TGTGCCAGCAGCTTACAAACGGCCCCAGGACAGGGTTCCTACGAGCAGTACTTC.

The gene calls are TRBV18 and TRBJ1-1; tentative D call: TRBD1 (5 bases). The CDR3 runs 16 residues. V was shortened by 0 bases and J by 2 bases, with 13 bases between the two germline ends. Germline CDR1 reads KGHSH; CDR2 reads LQKENI. CDR3 residues: CASSPPGGRSNTEAFF. CDR3 bases: TGTGCCAGCTCACCACCCGGGGGTAGGAGTAACACTGAAGCTTTCTTT.

CDR3 in amino acids: CASSVGPGAQETQYF. The DNA for the CDR3 is TGTGCCAGCAGCGTAGGGCCGGGGGCGCAGGAGACCCAGTACTTC. The chain employs TRBV9 and TRBJ2-5; D may be TRBD1 or TRBD2 (6 bases each). Trimming removed 0 bases at V and 5 bases at J, with 14 bases between. The CDR3 is 15 amino acids. Germline CDR1 SGDLS, CDR2 YYNGEE.

V and J are TRBV7-9 and TRBJ2-7, with TRBD2 matching over 8 bases. Germline V CDR1 and CDR2: SEHNR, FQNEAQ (reference sequence). The CDR3 length is 16 residues. V shed 5 bases and J 3 bases; nucleotides not matched to a gene: 12. This CDR3 reads CASSLTPGGMIYEQYF. In DNA form, the CDR3 reads TGTGCCAGCAGCCTGACCCCGGGGGGGATGATCTACGAGCAGTACTTC.

This rearrangement joins TRBV11-3 to TRBJ2-5; D is possibly TRBD1 (6 bases). V lost 0 bases and J lost 2, with 10 bases in between. CDR1 is SGHNT and CDR2 is YENEEA in the germline V gene. The CDR3 has 15 residues. The CDR3 DNA reads as TGTGCCAGCAGCTTAGATCCCGGACAGCAAGAGACCCAGTACTTC. This sequence encodes CASSLDPGQQETQYF.

The V call is TRBV18, the J call TRBJ1-1, with D maybe TRBD1 (5 bases). The CDR3 covers 14 residues. CDR1 is KGHSH, CDR2 LQKENI, per germline. V lost 3 bases, J lost 1 base, and 9 bases lay in between. This CDR3 is CASSPRDGNTEAFF. Written as DNA, the CDR3 is TGTGCCAGCTCACCCCGGGACGGGAACACTGAAGCTTTCTTT.

The CDR3 nucleotides read TGTGCCAGTAGTATACTTTTCTATGGCTACACCTTC. As protein: CASSILFYGYTF. The rearrangement uses TRBV19 and TRBJ1-2; D uncertain. The length of the CDR3 is 12 residues. From germline, CDR1 is LNHDA and CDR2 SQIVND (reference sequence). Trimming pared 2 bases from V and 4 bases from J, leaving 5 bases between.

This clone was counted only a few times. The chain joins TRBV28 to TRBJ1-2, with D maybe TRBD1 (5 bases). The CDR3 contains 13 residues. CDR1 and CDR2 from the germline V gene are MDHEN and SYDVKM. Trimming removed 10 bases at V and 0 bases at J, with 12 bases between. The CDR3 nucleotides are TGTGCCACCCAAGACAGCGCTAACTATGGCTACACCTTC. This sequence encodes CATQDSANYGYTF.

The rearrangement uses TRBV4-2 and TRBJ2-3; maybe TRBD2 (7 bases). Per germline, CDR1 LGHNA and CDR2 YNFKEQ. V was shortened by 4 bases and J by 4 bases, with 18 bases between the two germline ends. This CDR3 comprises 16 residues. CDR3 nucleotide sequence: TGTGCCAGCAGCCCAAGACGGGGCGGGGGCCCAGATACGCAGTATTTT. Its translation: CASSPRRGGGPDTQYF.

The gene calls are TRBV2 and TRBJ1-5; D not certain. V lost 10 bases and J lost 4, with 11 bases in between. CDR1 and CDR2 from the germline V gene are SNHLY and FYNNEI. The CDR3 is 12 residues long. In DNA, the CDR3 is TGTGCCACCCGAAAGACAAATCAGCCCCAGCATTTT. Its translation: CATRKTNQPQHF.

V gene TRBV4-2 combines with J gene TRBJ2-5; D is perhaps TRBD2 (6 bases). The V gene lost 0 bases and the J gene lost 7 bases, with 6 bases spanning the gap. The CDR3 spans 12 residues. CDR1 and CDR2 from the germline V gene are LGHNA and YNFKEQ. Here the CDR3 reads CASSQEGGTQYF. CDR3 nucleotides: TGTGCCAGCAGCCAAGAGGGGGGGACCCAGTACTTC.

V and J are TRBV7-6 and TRBJ1-1; D is undetermined. The V end was cut by 2 bases, the J end by 4 bases, with 11 bases between. The CDR3 runs 14 residues. Germline CDR1 reads SGHVS; CDR2 reads FNYEAQ. The CDR3 region is CASSLTFGVTEAFF. DNA for the CDR3: TGTGCCAGCAGCTTAACTTTTGGAGTCACTGAAGCTTTCTTT.

V usage is TRBV5-4 and J usage is TRBJ2-7, with D uncertain. V gave up 7 bases and J gave up 5 bases, with 19 bases separating them. The CDR3 spans 14 residues. Germline V gene lookup returns CDR1 SGHNT and CDR2 YYREEE (reference sequence). CDR3 sequence reads: CASAFGGPLDEQYF. The CDR3, as DNA: TGTGCCAGCGCCTTCGGTGGGCCCCTGGACGAGCAGTACTTC.